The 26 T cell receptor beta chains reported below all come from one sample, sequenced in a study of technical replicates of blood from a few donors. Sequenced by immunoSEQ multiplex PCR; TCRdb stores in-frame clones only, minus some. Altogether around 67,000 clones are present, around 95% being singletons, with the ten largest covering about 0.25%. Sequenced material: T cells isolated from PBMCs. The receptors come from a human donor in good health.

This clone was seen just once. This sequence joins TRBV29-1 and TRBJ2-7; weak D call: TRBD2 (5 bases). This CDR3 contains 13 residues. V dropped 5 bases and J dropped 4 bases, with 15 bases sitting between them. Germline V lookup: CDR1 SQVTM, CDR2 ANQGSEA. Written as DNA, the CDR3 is TGCAGCGTTCGGGGTCCCCCAATTTACGAGCAGTACTTC. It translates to CSVRGPPIYEQYF.

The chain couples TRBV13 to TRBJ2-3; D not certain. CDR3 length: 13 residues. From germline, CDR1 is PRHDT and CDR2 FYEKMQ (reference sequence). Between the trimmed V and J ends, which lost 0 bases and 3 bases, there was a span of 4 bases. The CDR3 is CASSLGLTDTQYF. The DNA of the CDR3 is TGTGCCAGCAGCTTAGGCCTTACAGATACGCAGTATTTT.

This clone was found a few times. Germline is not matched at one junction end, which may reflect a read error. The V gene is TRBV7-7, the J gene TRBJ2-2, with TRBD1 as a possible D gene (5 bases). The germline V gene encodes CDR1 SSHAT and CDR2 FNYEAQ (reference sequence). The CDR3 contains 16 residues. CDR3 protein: CASSAISGTNTGELFF. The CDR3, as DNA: TGTGCTAGCAGCGCCATTTCAGGGACGAACACCGGGGAGCTGTTTTTT.

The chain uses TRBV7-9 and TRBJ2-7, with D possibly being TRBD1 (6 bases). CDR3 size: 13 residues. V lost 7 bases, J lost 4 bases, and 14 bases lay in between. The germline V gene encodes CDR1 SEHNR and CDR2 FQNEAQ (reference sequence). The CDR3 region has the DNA TGTGCCAGCACCGACAGGAACGGATACGAGCAGTACTTC. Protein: CASTDRNGYEQYF.

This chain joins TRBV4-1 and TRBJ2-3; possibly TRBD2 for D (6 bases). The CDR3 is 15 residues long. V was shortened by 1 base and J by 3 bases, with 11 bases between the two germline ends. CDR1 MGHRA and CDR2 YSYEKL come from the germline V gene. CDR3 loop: CASSQVGAGTDTQYF. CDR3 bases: TGCGCCAGCAGCCAAGTAGGTGCGGGGACAGATACGCAGTATTTT.

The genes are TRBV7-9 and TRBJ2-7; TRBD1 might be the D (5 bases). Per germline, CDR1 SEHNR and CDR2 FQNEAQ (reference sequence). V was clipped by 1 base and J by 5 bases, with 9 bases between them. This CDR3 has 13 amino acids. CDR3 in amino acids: CASSLDEGDEQYF. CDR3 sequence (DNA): TGTGCCAGCAGCTTAGATGAAGGGGACGAGCAGTACTTC.

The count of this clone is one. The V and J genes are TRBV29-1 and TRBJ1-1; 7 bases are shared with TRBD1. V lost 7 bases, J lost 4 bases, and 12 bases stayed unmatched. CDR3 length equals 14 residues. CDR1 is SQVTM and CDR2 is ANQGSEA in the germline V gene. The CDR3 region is CSGHRGGVATEAFF. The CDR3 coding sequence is TGCAGCGGACACAGGGGAGGTGTTGCCACTGAAGCTTTCTTT. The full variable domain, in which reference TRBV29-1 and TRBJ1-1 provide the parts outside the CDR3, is SAVISQKPSRDICQRGTSLTIQCQVDSQVTMMFWYRQQPGQSLTLIATANQGSEATYESGFVIDKFPISRPNLTFSTLTVSNMSPEDSSIYLCSGHRGGVATEAFFGQGTRLTVV.

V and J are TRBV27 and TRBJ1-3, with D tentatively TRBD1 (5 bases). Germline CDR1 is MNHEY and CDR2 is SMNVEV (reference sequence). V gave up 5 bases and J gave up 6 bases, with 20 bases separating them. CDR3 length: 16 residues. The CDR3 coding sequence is TGTGCCAGCAGTGCACTTGGAGCCAGGGATGAAAACACCATATATTTT. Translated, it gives CASSALGARDENTIYF.

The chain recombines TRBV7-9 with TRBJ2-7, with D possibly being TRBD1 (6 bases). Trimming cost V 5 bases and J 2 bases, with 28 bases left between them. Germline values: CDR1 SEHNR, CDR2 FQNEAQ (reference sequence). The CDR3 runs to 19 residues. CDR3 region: CASSPRGYAGQSEAYEQYF. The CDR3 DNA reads TGTGCCAGCAGCCCTAGAGGATACGCTGGACAGTCTGAAGCCTACGAGCAGTACTTC.

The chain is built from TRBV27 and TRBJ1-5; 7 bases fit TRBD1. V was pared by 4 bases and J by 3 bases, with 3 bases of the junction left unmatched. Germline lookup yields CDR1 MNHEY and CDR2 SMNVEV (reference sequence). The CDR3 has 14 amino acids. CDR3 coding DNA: TGTGCCAGCAGTTCCGGACAGGACAATCAGCCCCAGCATTTT. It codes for CASSSGQDNQPQHF.

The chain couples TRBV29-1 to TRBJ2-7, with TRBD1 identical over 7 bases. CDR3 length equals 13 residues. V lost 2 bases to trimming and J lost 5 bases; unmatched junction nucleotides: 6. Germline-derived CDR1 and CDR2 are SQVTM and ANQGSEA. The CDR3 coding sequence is TGCAGCGTTGAACCGACAGGGTTAGACGAGCAGTACTTC. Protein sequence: CSVEPTGLDEQYF.

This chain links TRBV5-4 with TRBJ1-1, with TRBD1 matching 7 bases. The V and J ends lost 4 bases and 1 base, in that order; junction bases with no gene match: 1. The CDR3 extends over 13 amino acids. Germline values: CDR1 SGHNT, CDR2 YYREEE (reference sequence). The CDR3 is CASSNRGNTEAFF. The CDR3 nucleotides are TGTGCCAGCAGCAACAGGGGGAACACTGAAGCTTTCTTT.

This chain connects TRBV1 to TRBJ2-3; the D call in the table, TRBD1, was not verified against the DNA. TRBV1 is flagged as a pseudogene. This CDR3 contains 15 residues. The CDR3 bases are TGCACCAGCAGCTGCGGAGGGACAGTTCAAAATACGCAGTATTTT. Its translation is CTSSCGGTVQNTQYF.

Written as DNA, the CDR3 is TGTGCCAGCAGCTCCGGCACAGGGGCAGGTAGCCCTGAAGCTTTCTTT. As protein: CASSSGTGAGSPEAFF. J is TRBJ1-1 and V is TRBV5-4, with 7 bases aligning to TRBD1. Trimming cost V 3 bases and J 6 bases; bases outside gene matches: 14. The CDR3 sequence is 16 residues long. CDR1 and CDR2 (germline): SGHNT, YYREEE (reference sequence). The complete variable domain, with remaining parts taken from reference TRBV5-4 and TRBJ1-1, reads ETGVTQSPTHLIKTRGQQVTLRCSSQSGHNTVSWYQQALGQGPQFIFQYYREEENGRGNFPPRFSGLQFPNYSSELNVNALELDDSALYLCASSSGTGAGSPEAFFGQGTRLTVV.

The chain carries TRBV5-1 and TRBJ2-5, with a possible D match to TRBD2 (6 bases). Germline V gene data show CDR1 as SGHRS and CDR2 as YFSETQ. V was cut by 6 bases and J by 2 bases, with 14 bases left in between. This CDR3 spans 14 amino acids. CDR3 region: CASTIRGTQETQYF. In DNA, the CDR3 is TGCGCCAGCACCATCCGGGGGACTCAAGAGACCCAGTACTTC.

Here the CDR3 reads CASSPYTGGNEQFF. The CDR3 nucleotides read TGTGCCAGCAGTCCATATACCGGGGGGAATGAGCAGTTCTTC. The chain employs TRBV27 and TRBJ2-1, with 7 bases identical to TRBD2. V shed 5 bases and J 7 bases; nucleotides not matched to a gene: 8. The CDR3 length is 14 residues. In germline, CDR1 is MNHEY, CDR2 SMNVEV (reference sequence).

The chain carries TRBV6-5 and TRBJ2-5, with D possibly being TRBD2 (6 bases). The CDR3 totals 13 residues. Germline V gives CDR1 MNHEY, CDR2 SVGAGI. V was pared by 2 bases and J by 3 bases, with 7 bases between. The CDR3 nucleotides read TGTGCCAGCAGTTACGTAGCGGAAGAGACCCAGTACTTC. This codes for CASSYVAEETQYF.

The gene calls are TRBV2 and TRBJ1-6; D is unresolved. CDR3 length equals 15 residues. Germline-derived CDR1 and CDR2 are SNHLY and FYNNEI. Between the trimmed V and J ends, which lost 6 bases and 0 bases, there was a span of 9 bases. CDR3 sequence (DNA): TGTGCCAGCAGATTGGGGAGCTCCTATAATTCACCCCTCCACTTT. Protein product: CASRLGSSYNSPLHF.

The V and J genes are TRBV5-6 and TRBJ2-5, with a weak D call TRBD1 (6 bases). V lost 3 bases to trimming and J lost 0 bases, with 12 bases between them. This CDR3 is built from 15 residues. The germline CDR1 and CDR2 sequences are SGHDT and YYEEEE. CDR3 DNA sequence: TGTGCCAGCAGCTCCGGACAGCTGTACCAAGAGACCCAGTACTTC. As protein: CASSSGQLYQETQYF.

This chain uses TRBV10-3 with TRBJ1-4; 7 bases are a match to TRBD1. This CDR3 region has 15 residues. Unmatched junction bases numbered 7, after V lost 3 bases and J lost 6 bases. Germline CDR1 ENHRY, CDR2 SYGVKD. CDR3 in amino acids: CAISDPYRGDEKLFF. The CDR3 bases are TGTGCCATCAGTGACCCATACAGGGGTGATGAAAAACTGTTTTTT.

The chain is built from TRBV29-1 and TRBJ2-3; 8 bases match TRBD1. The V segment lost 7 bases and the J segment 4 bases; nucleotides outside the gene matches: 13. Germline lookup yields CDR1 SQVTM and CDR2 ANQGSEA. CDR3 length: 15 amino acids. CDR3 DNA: TGCAGCGCCTTCCAAGGGACAGGTCGGTCAGATACGCAGTATTTT. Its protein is CSAFQGTGRSDTQYF.

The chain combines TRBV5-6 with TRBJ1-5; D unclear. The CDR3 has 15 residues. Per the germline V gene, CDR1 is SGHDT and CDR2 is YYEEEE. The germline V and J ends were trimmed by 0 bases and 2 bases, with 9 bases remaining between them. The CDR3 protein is CASSLGGLGNQPQHF. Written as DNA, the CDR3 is TGTGCCAGCAGCTTGGGAGGGCTTGGCAATCAGCCCCAGCATTTT.

The CDR3 protein is CASSAGTGWNEQYF. The CDR3 DNA sequence: TGCGCCAGCAGTGCCGGGACAGGGTGGAACGAGCAGTACTTC. The J gene is TRBJ2-7, the V gene TRBV10-1; 9 bases agree with TRBD1. V lost 4 bases, J lost 5 bases, and 6 bases stayed unmatched. The length of the CDR3 is 14 residues. Germline assignment: CDR1 WNHNN and CDR2 SYGVQD (reference sequence).

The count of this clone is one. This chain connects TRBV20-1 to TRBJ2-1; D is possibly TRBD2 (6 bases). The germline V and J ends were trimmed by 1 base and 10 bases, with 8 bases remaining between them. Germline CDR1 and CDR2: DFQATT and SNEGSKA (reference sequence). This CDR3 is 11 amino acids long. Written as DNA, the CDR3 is TGCAGTGCTAGAGCGGGGGTAGAGCAGTTCTTC. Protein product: CSARAGVEQFF.

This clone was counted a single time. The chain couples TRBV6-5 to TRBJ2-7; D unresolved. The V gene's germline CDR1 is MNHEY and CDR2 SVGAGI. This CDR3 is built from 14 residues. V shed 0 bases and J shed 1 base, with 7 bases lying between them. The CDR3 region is CASSYSLSSYEQYF. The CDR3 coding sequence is TGTGCCAGCAGTTACTCGCTCAGTTCCTACGAGCAGTACTTC.

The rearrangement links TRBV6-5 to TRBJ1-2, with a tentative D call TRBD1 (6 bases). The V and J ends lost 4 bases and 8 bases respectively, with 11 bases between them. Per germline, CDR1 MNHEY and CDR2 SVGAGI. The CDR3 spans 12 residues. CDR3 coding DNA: TGTGCCAGCAGTTTTACAGGGTACGGCTACACCTTC. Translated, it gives CASSFTGYGYTF.